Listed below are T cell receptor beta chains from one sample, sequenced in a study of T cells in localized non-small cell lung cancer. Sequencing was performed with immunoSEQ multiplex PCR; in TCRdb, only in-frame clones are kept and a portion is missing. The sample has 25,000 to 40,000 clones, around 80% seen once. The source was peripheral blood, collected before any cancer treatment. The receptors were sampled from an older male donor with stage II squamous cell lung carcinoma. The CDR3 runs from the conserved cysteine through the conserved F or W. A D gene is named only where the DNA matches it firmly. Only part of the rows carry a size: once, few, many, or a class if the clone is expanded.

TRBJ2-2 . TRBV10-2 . TGCGCCAGCTCACCAGGGACCGGGGAGCTGTTTTTT CASSPGTGELFF
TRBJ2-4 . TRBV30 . TGTGCCTGGAGTGTACCCAGCGGTGGTAACATTCAGTACTTC CAWSVPSGGNIQYF
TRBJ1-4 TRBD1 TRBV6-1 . TGTGCCAGCAGTGGAGGGGACAGTCAAGAAAAACTGTTTTTT CASSGGDSQEKLFF
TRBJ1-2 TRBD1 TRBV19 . TGTGCCAGTAGCGAGCAGGGGGCGCAGGATGGCTACACCTTC CASSEQGAQDGYTF
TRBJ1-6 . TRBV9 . TGTGCCAGCAGCGTAGCTACAGGCGGGGATTCACCCCTCCACTTT CASSVATGGDSPLHF
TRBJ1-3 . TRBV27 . TGTGCCAGCAGTTCAGGGGTTTATGGAAACACCATATATTTT CASSSGVYGNTIYF
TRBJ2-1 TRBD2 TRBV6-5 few TGTGCCAGCAGTGAGGACCCGGGGGGGGAGTTCTTC CASSEDPGGEFF
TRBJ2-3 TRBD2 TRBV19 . TGTGCCAGTAGTCCCTCCGGACTAGCGGGTCCAGATACGCAGTATTTT CASSPSGLAGPDTQYF
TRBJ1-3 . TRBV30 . TGTGCCTGGAAGGGCACCTCCTCTGGAAACACCATATATTTT CAWKGTSSGNTIYF
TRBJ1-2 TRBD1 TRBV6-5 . TGTGCCAGCAGATACAGGGGGCGCTTCGGCTACACCTTC CASRYRGRFGYTF
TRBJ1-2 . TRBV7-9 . TGTGCCAGCAGCCTAGAGGGAGGCTATGGCTACACCTTC CASSLEGGYGYTF
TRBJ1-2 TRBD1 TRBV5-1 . TGCGCCAGCAGCGCCGACAGGGTGTCCTATGGCTACACCTTC CASSADRVSYGYTF
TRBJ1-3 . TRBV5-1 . TGCGCCAGCAGCTCGAATGTTGGAAACACCATATATTTT CASSSNVGNTIYF
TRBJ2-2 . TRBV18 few TGTGCCAGCTCGCCCACAGGAATAGCCGGGGAGCTGTTTTTT CASSPTGIAGELFF
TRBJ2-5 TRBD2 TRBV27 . TGTGCCAGCAGCTTTACCGGGACTATACACCAAGAGACCCAGTACTTC CASSFTGTIHQETQYF
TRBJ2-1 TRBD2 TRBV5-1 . TGCGCCAGCAGACTAAGAGCGGGAGGTCCCTACAATGAGCAGTTCTTC CASRLRAGGPYNEQFF
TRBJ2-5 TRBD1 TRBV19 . TGTGCCAGTAGTATTAGGACAGGGTGGGAGACCCAGTACTTC CASSIRTGWETQYF
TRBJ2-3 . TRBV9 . TGTGCCAGCAGCGTAGGGAGGGAAGATACGCAGTATTTT CASSVGREDTQYF
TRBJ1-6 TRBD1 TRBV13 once TGTGCCAGCAGCTTCAGTAAGGACAGGGGGCGTTCTAATTCACCCCTCCACTTT CASSFSKDRGRSNSPLHF
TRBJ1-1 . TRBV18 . TGTGCCAGCTCACCAAACTACAGTGGTAACACTGAAGCTTTCTTT CASSPNYSGNTEAFF
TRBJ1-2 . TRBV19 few TGTGCCAGTAGCACTTCGTCCGGGGTCTATGGCTACACCTTC CASSTSSGVYGYTF